This T cell receptor (beta chain) appears in the sequencing data of a study of post-analysis software for immune sequencing data. Germline values: CDR1 MNHEY, CDR2 SVGAGI. This CDR3 is built from 15 residues. The V segment lost 5 bases and the J segment 8 bases; nucleotides outside the gene matches: 10. Presence of unique molecular identifiers characterized the TCR beta cDNA libraries. Roughly 0.5 million cDNA molecules were obtained from approximately 1 to 10 million T cells. Using its own MiXCR run on the PCR reads, TCRdb lists one record per CDR3 protein. The repertoire consists of around 700,000 distinct CDR3 sequences, with 59% occurring once and the leading ten covering about 10%. Regarding this clonotype: Its specificity is not known.

Study results and caveats: When patients were compared with controls, about five TRBV segments were more frequent, TRBV5-6, TRBV5-1 and TRBV20-1 among them. Significantly lower normalized Chao1 diversity was seen in multiple sclerosis patients than in controls.

The rearrangement joins TRBV6-5 to TRBJ2-7, with TRBD2 matching 12 bases. The sample was blood. The TCR was taken from a girl aged 2 to 10 with multiple sclerosis. The CDR3 DNA follows: TGTGCCAGCAGTCCATGGACTAGCGGGACCGCACAGCAGTACTTC. This encodes CASSPWTSGTAQQYF.